The 27 T cell receptor beta chains below all came from one sample that was sequenced in a study of glioma-infiltrating T cells. Amplification of TCR alpha and beta CDR3 regions from RNA used iRepertoire nested multiplex PCR. TCRdb redid the calling of the multiplex PCR reads with MiXCR, one entry per CDR3 protein. The sample yields more than 100,000 distinct CDR3 sequences, around 30% seen once. The specimen was glioma tissue, nonneoplastic brain tissue, or PBMCs (not recorded which). Every receptor here comes from a human donor with low-grade glioma or glioblastoma, undergoing nonglioma brain surgery, or in good health (not recorded which).

This clonotype was seen ten or more times. V gene TRBV5-1 combines with J gene TRBJ2-1; D is possibly TRBD2 (5 bases). Germline CDR1 and CDR2: SGHRS and YFSETQ. Trimming left V 2 bases short and J 2 bases short, with 8 bases between. The CDR3 is 14 residues long. The CDR3 spells CASSFGETYNEQFF. CDR3 DNA: TGCGCCAGCAGCTTCGGGGAGACCTACAATGAGCAGTTCTTC.

This clonotype was counted between two and nine times. For the CDR3, the DNA is TGTGCCAGCAGCCCCGTAGGGGCAGGCCAGCTGTTTTTT. This encodes CASSPVGAGQLFF. The chain uses TRBV12-3 or TRBV12-4 and TRBJ2-2, with D possibly being TRBD1 (5 bases). The CDR3 is 13 amino acids. V lost 6 bases and J lost 12, with 17 bases in between.

This clonotype was seen many times. The chain is built from TRBV27 and TRBJ1-6, with D unresolved. Germline CDR1 reads MNHEY; CDR2 reads SMNVEV (reference sequence). Trimming shortened V by 3 bases and J by 0 bases, and 12 bases separated the two germline ends. CDR3 length: 17 residues. The CDR3 protein is CASSLPRTSSYNSPLHF. The CDR3 DNA follows: TGTGCCAGCAGTTTGCCCAGAACCAGCTCCTATAATTCACCCCTCCACTTT.

This clonotype was counted at least ten times. The V gene is TRBV6-1, the J gene TRBJ2-1, with D tentatively TRBD2 (5 bases). In germline, CDR1 is MNHNS, CDR2 SASEGT. CDR3 length: 18 amino acids. Trimming removed 6 bases at V and 5 bases at J, with 26 bases between. The CDR3 sequence: CASSLSLVVARKDNEQFF. CDR3 coding DNA: TGTGCCAGCAGCCTCTCCTTGGTGGTAGCGAGAAAGGACAATGAGCAGTTCTTC.

This clonotype was seen only a few times. This rearrangement joins TRBV3-1 to TRBJ1-6; TRBD1 is a possible D gene (6 bases). The V gene lost 4 bases and the J gene lost 9 bases, with 13 bases spanning the gap. The germline V gene has CDR1 LGHDT and CDR2 YNNKEL (reference sequence). This CDR3 has 14 residues. The chain's CDR3 is CASSLGGQSSPLHF. CDR3 sequence (DNA): TGTGCCAGCAGCCTCGGGGGACAAAGTTCACCCCTCCACTTT.

This rearrangement joins TRBV12-3 or TRBV12-4 to TRBJ2-2; no definite D call. The V and J ends lost 0 bases and 2 bases respectively, with 16 bases between them. The CDR3 consists of 18 residues. Written as DNA, the CDR3 is TGTGCCAGCAGTTTAGCGCTAATTAGAAATTTTAACACCGGGGAGCTGTTTTTT. It specifies CASSLALIRNFNTGELFF.

In this sample, this clonotype turned up many times. The chain combines TRBV12-3 or TRBV12-4 with TRBJ2-3; TRBD2 matches 12 bases. The CDR3 runs 16 residues. Germline trimming cut 5 bases from V and 1 base from J; bases unmatched to any gene: 4. CDR3 residues: CASSSTSGGRTDTQYF. CDR3 DNA: TGTGCCAGCAGTAGTACTAGCGGGGGGCGCACAGATACGCAGTATTTT.

The CDR3 is CASSDGLAGGTDTQYF. In DNA, the CDR3 is TGTGCCAGCAGCGATGGACTAGCGGGGGGCACAGATACGCAGTATTTT. V is TRBV7-3 and J is TRBJ2-3, with 13 bases matching TRBD2. V lost 5 bases to trimming and J lost 1 base; unmatched junction nucleotides: 3. Germline V gene data show CDR1 as SGHTA and CDR2 as FQGTGA. The CDR3 is made up of 16 amino acids.

This clonotype was recorded only once. The chain is built from TRBV12-3 or TRBV12-4 and TRBJ2-3; D gene ambiguous. The CDR3 covers 16 residues. The V and J ends lost 3 bases and 0 bases respectively, with 13 bases between them. The CDR3 protein is CASSFPGWLSTDTQYF. CDR3 bases: TGTGCCAGCAGTTTCCCGGGCTGGCTTAGCACAGATACGCAGTATTTT.

This clonotype was counted a single time. A read error may be the cause here, since a much bigger clone is one base away. The V call is TRBV7-8, the J call TRBJ2-1; possible D gene TRBD1, 6 bases. The V end was cut by 5 bases, the J end by 6 bases, with 14 bases between. The CDR3 runs 14 residues. Germline V gene data show CDR1 as SGHVS and CDR2 as FQNEAQ. The CDR3 protein is CASSNRDTRNEQFF. The CDR3 nucleotides are TGTGCCAGCAGCAACCGGGACACACGCAATGAGCAGTTCTTC.

This clonotype was detected only a few times. J is TRBJ2-5 and V is TRBV6-5, with 7 positions matching TRBD1. V shed 10 bases, J shed 2 bases, and the junction held 10 bases outside the gene matches. The length of the CDR3 is 14 residues. Germline V CDR1 and CDR2: MNHEY, SVGAGI. This CDR3 reads CATKGATIQETQYF. The CDR3 bases are TGTGCCACCAAGGGGGCAACTATTCAAGAGACCCAGTACTTC.

This clonotype has a count of ten or more. V usage is TRBV7-9 and J usage is TRBJ2-7; 10 positions agree with TRBD2. Germline trimming cut 7 bases from V and 4 bases from J; bases unmatched to any gene: 13. This CDR3 contains 16 residues. Germline V CDR1 and CDR2: SEHNR, FQNEAQ (reference sequence). As DNA, the CDR3 is TGTGCCAGCACCAATAGCGGGGGGCCGCACTCTTACGAGCAGTACTTC. This encodes CASTNSGGPHSYEQYF.

The chain employs TRBV27 and TRBJ2-5; 15 positions agree with TRBD2. This CDR3 spans 18 amino acids. The germline V gene has CDR1 MNHEY and CDR2 SMNVEV (reference sequence). The junction had 15 bases not matched to a gene; V was cut back by 8 bases and J by 5 bases. The CDR3 nucleotides are TGTGCCAGCGGTGCTACTTTGGGACTAGCGGGGGGTCGTGAGACCCAGTACTTC. This translates into CASGATLGLAGGRETQYF.

This clonotype was detected ten times or more. The chain couples TRBV7-2 to TRBJ2-5; D is ambiguous. The V and J ends lost 3 bases and 2 bases respectively, with 10 bases between them. This CDR3 is built from 14 residues. CDR1 SGHTA and CDR2 FQGNSA come from the germline V gene. Here the CDR3 reads CASSLKVGQETQYF. For the CDR3, the DNA is TGTGCCAGCAGCTTGAAAGTTGGGCAAGAGACCCAGTACTTC.

This clonotype was recorded at least ten times. The chain joins TRBV19 to TRBJ1-1; the D is unclear. The V end lost 4 bases, the J end lost 3 bases, and 9 bases lay between the germline ends. The CDR3 runs 13 residues. Germline V CDR1 and CDR2: LNHDA, SQIVND (reference sequence). This chain's CDR3 is CASSTTGDTEAFF. The CDR3 DNA is TGTGCCAGTAGTACGACGGGCGACACTGAAGCTTTCTTT.

A few counts support this clonotype. The chain carries TRBV18 and TRBJ2-1; TRBD1 matches 8 bases. V shed 5 bases and J 8 bases; nucleotides not matched to a gene: 5. Looked up from germline, CDR1 is KGHSH and CDR2 is LQKENI. The CDR3 loop spans 13 amino acids. The CDR3 DNA is TGTGCCAGCTCAGCAGGGGGCGGCGATGAGCAGTTCTTC. Its protein is CASSAGGGDEQFF.

The rearrangement joins TRBV4-1 to TRBJ1-1; D unclear. Trimming pared 1 base from V and 2 bases from J, leaving 11 bases between. CDR1 MGHRA and CDR2 YSYEKL come from the germline V gene. This CDR3 has 15 amino acids. In nucleotides, the CDR3 is TGCGCCAGCAGCCAAGCGTCAACAGCCAACACTGAAGCTTTCTTT. This sequence encodes CASSQASTANTEAFF.

On this clonotype itself: At one boundary the junction diverges from the germline segment, which might be a read error. V usage is TRBV3-1 and J usage is TRBJ1-2, with unresolved D. There are 15 residues in the CDR3. In germline, CDR1 is LGHDT, CDR2 YNNKEL (reference sequence). The CDR3 DNA follows: TGTGCCAGCAGCCAAGTCTCCAAATCGGAGAATGGCTGCACCTTC. Encoded protein: CASSQVSKSENGCTF.

Ten or more counts support this clonotype. The CDR3 DNA is TGTGCCAGCCTCGAAAGCGGCTCCACAGATACGCAGTATTTT. Translating gives CASLESGSTDTQYF. This sequence joins TRBV6-1 and TRBJ2-3, with TRBD2 as a possible D gene (5 bases). There are 14 residues in the CDR3. Per germline, CDR1 MNHNS and CDR2 SASEGT. Trimming took off 8 bases at V and 2 bases at J, with 14 bases between the two ends.

This clonotype was picked up many times. The J gene is TRBJ1-3, the V gene TRBV20-1; D gene ambiguous. CDR1 is DFQATT and CDR2 is SNEGSKA in the germline V gene (reference sequence). V was cut by 8 bases and J by 0 bases, with 11 bases left in between. This CDR3 is built from 13 residues. CDR3 in amino acids: CSYRPSSGNTIYF. DNA for the CDR3: TGCAGTTACCGACCGAGCTCTGGAAACACCATATATTTT.

The rearrangement links TRBV7-9 to TRBJ2-3; possibly TRBD2 for D (5 bases). This CDR3 has 15 residues. Per the germline V gene, CDR1 is SEHNR and CDR2 is FQNEAQ (reference sequence). Deletions cut 5 bases from V and 1 base from J, with 13 bases between. The CDR3 here is CASSRPAGGTDTQYF. The CDR3 coding sequence is TGTGCCAGCAGCCGTCCTGCCGGGGGCACAGATACGCAGTATTTT.

A note on this clonotype: A read error may explain this, as a much larger clone is one base away. V usage is TRBV28 and J usage is TRBJ2-5, with 8 bases matching TRBD1. V shed 3 bases, J shed 7 bases, and the junction held 10 bases outside the gene matches. Germline-derived CDR1 and CDR2 are MDHEN and SYDVKM. The CDR3 is 15 amino acids. CDR3 sequence reads: CASSFPGQGIGTQYF. The CDR3 nucleotides read TGTGCCAGCAGTTTCCCAGGACAGGGAATAGGGACCCAGTACTTC.

Only a few counts were recorded for this clonotype. The J gene is TRBJ2-7, the V gene TRBV4-1; D unresolved. The CDR3 is made up of 13 amino acids. V shed 3 bases and J shed 3 bases, with 9 bases lying between them. Looked up from germline, CDR1 is MGHRA and CDR2 is YSYEKL. The CDR3 DNA follows: TGCGCCAGCAGCCAGGGTGTAGGCTACGAGCAGTACTTC. The encoded protein is CASSQGVGYEQYF.

At least ten counts were recorded for this clonotype. The chain uses TRBV3-1 and TRBJ1-3, with D possibly matching TRBD1 (5 bases). Germline values: CDR1 LGHDT, CDR2 YNNKEL (reference sequence). V was trimmed by 4 bases and J by 2 bases, leaving 15 bases between them. This CDR3 comprises 16 residues. CDR3 DNA sequence: TGTGCCAGCAGCCGAGCCCACCAGGACACTGGAAACACCATATATTTT. Its protein is CASSRAHQDTGNTIYF.

This clonotype was found many times. J is TRBJ2-5 and V is TRBV6-1, with TRBD1 matching 7 bases. The CDR3 has 15 amino acids. The V segment lost 7 bases and the J segment 2 bases; nucleotides outside the gene matches: 10. Germline V gene sequence: CDR1 MNHNS, CDR2 SASEGT. CDR3 sequence (DNA): TGTGCCAGCACCCCCTTGGGCAGGGGGCAAGAGACCCAGTACTTC. It encodes CASTPLGRGQETQYF.

In this sample, this clonotype turned up many times. The chain joins TRBV4-3 to TRBJ1-2; D is possibly TRBD1 (5 bases). The germline V gene encodes CDR1 LGHNA and CDR2 YSLEER. The CDR3 is 16 residues long. Trimming pared 0 bases from V and 3 bases from J, leaving 14 bases between. The DNA of the CDR3 is TGCGCCAGCAGCCAAGAACCCAGGGACGAATACTATGGCTACACCTTC. Encoded protein: CASSQEPRDEYYGYTF.

Comments on this clonotype: The junction departs from germline at one end; a sequencing error may be responsible. J is TRBJ2-5 and V is TRBV28; 10 bases map to TRBD2. Germline V gene lookup returns CDR1 MDHEN and CDR2 SYDVKM. This CDR3 comprises 16 residues. CDR3 residues: CASSWDTSGKGETEYF. The CDR3 bases are TGTGCCAGCAGCTGGGATACTAGCGGGAAGGGGGAGACCGAGTACTTC.